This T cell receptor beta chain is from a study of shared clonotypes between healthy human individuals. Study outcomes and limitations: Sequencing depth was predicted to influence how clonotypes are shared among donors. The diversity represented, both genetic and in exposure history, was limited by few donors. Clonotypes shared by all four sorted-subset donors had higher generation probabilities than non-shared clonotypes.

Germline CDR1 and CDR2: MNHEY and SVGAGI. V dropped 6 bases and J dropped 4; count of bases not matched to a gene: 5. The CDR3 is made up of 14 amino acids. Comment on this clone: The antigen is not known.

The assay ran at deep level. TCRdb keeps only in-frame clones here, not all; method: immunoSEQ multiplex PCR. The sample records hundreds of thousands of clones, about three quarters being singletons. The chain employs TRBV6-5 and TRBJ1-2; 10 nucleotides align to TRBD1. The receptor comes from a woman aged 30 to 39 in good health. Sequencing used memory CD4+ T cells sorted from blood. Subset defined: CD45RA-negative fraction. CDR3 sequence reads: CASRLTGGTYGYTF. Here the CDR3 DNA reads TGTGCCAGCAGACTGACAGGGGGCACCTATGGCTACACCTTC.